These 16 T cell receptor beta chains share one sample of origin, sequenced in a study of neurological immune-mediated disorders. TCRdb redid the calling of the 5' RACE reads with MiXCR, one entry per CDR3 protein. Here the sample spans more than 75,000 distinct CDR3 sequences, roughly 3.3% being singletons. Sequenced: PBMCs. These receptors all stem from a woman in her forties or fifties with multiple sclerosis.

This clonotype was picked up many times. The rearrangement joins TRBV29-1 to TRBJ1-1; 12 bases map to TRBD1. The CDR3 extends over 17 amino acids. Per the germline V gene, CDR1 is SQVTM and CDR2 is ANQGSEA. Trimming removed 3 bases from V and 3 bases from J; junction bases left unmatched: 11. CDR3 residues: CSVDPRDRGLTDTEAFF. CDR3 sequence (DNA): TGCAGCGTTGACCCCCGGGACAGGGGGCTGACGGACACTGAAGCTTTCTTT.

The chain links TRBV4-1 to TRBJ1-6, with D possibly being TRBD1 (5 bases). This CDR3 has 17 amino acids. Germline values: CDR1 MGHRA, CDR2 YSYEKL. The V end lost 0 bases, the J end lost 10 bases, and 19 bases lay between the germline ends. The CDR3 DNA follows: TGCGCCAGCAGCCAAGATCCTTCGGGACTGCCCAAATCACCCCTCCACTTT. Translating it yields CASSQDPSGLPKSPLHF.

As regards this clonotype: A much larger clone differs by one base, so this may be a read error. V gene TRBV27 combines with J gene TRBJ1-5; possibly TRBD1 for D (5 bases). The J call may be incorrect, as the DNA end agrees better with TRBJ2-3. This CDR3 comprises 14 residues. Germline-derived CDR1 and CDR2 are MNHEY and SMNVEV (reference sequence). The CDR3 region is CASSSSGRAGAQYF. CDR3 DNA sequence: TGTGCCAGCAGTTCCTCGGGCAGGGCTGGAGCCCAGTATTTT.

The sample holds a few counts of this clonotype. The chain uses TRBV2 and TRBJ2-6; no clear D gene. This CDR3 is built from 14 residues. Germline assignment: CDR1 SNHLY and CDR2 FYNNEI. The V gene lost 5 bases and the J gene lost 0 bases, with 5 bases spanning the gap. CDR3 region: CASSPLSGANVLTF. For the CDR3, the DNA is TGTGCCAGCAGTCCCCTCTCTGGGGCCAACGTCCTGACTTTC.

This clonotype has ten or more counts. J is TRBJ2-3 and V is TRBV7-2, with unresolved D. Trimming took off 4 bases at V and 5 bases at J, with 13 bases between the two ends. This CDR3 region has 14 residues. Germline V lookup: CDR1 SGHTA, CDR2 FQGNSA. Here the CDR3 reads CASSSLRSVDTQYF. The CDR3 DNA sequence: TGTGCCAGCAGCTCATTACGGTCGGTAGATACGCAGTATTTT.

This clonotype showed up many times. This chain uses TRBV20-1 with TRBJ2-1, with TRBD2 matching 10 bases. The CDR3 has 13 amino acids. From germline, CDR1 is DFQATT and CDR2 SNEGSKA (reference sequence). Losses at the gene ends were 7 bases for V and 4 bases for J; bases not matched to a gene: 4. The DNA for the CDR3 is TGCAGTGTATCAGCGGGGGGGTACAATGAGCAGTTCTTC. Translating it yields CSVSAGGYNEQFF.

This clonotype was counted at least ten times. The chain uses TRBV20-1 and TRBJ1-4; D call uncertain. Per germline, CDR1 DFQATT and CDR2 SNEGSKA (reference sequence). V was shortened by 1 base and J by 12 bases, with 15 bases between the two germline ends. This CDR3 comprises 13 residues. The CDR3 region is CSARGDGLEELFF. CDR3 coding DNA: TGCAGTGCTAGAGGGGATGGGTTGGAAGAACTGTTTTTT.

This clonotype occurred many times. The gene calls are TRBV20-1 and TRBJ1-1; D unresolved. This CDR3 has 15 amino acids. V shed 2 bases and J shed 0 bases, with 13 bases lying between them. Per germline, CDR1 DFQATT and CDR2 SNEGSKA (reference sequence). DNA for the CDR3: TGCAGTGCTAGAAAGACTGGTCGGCTGAACACTGAAGCTTTCTTT. Amino acid sequence: CSARKTGRLNTEAFF.

This clonotype was seen at least ten times. The CDR3, as DNA: TGTGCCAGCAGTTTAGGGACAGGGGCTTCACCCCTCCACTTT. Protein product: CASSLGTGASPLHF. This chain joins TRBV27 and TRBJ1-6; the match to TRBD1 covers 10 bases. V was clipped by 2 bases and J by 9 bases; unmatched bases: 1. CDR1 is MNHEY and CDR2 is SMNVEV in the germline V gene (reference sequence). CDR3 length equals 14 residues.

This clonotype has a count of ten or more. CDR3 sequence: CASSPGMGPRETQYF. DNA for the CDR3: TGTGCCAGCAGCCCTGGTATGGGTCCGCGGGAGACCCAGTACTTC. This chain links TRBV6-2 or TRBV6-3 with TRBJ2-5; the D is unclear. The CDR3 spans 15 residues. From germline, CDR1 is MNHEY and CDR2 SVGEGT. V lost 6 bases to trimming and J lost 5 bases, with 19 bases between them.

The sample holds many counts of this clonotype. This chain uses TRBV5-1 with TRBJ1-1; perhaps TRBD1 as D (5 bases). The CDR3 loop spans 15 amino acids. Germline V gene sequence: CDR1 SGHRS, CDR2 YFSETQ. V lost 4 bases and J 4 bases, leaving 17 bases between the germline ends. In DNA, the CDR3 is TGCGCCAGCAGCCCGGGATGGGGGGGAGCCACTGAAGCTTTCTTT. This encodes CASSPGWGGATEAFF.

This clonotype has ten or more counts. The chain recombines TRBV12-3 or TRBV12-4 with TRBJ2-7; D remains unclear. V was cut by 5 bases and J by 4 bases, with 6 bases left in between. The CDR3 spans 11 residues. CDR3 amino acids: CASSPDYEQYF. CDR3 bases: TGTGCCAGCAGTCCTGATTACGAGCAGTACTTC.

Many counts were recorded for this clonotype. The chain joins TRBV27 to TRBJ2-3; 9 bases agree with TRBD2. CDR1 is MNHEY and CDR2 is SMNVEV in the germline V gene (reference sequence). J gave up 2 bases and V 3 bases, and 6 bases lay outside the gene matches. The CDR3 runs 16 residues. CDR3 nucleotides: TGTGCCAGCAGTTTCGGGCTAGCGGGGAACACAGATACGCAGTATTTT. Its translation: CASSFGLAGNTDTQYF.

At least ten counts were recorded for this clonotype. The gene calls are TRBV20-1 and TRBJ1-2; maybe TRBD1 (5 bases). The ends were cut back, 5 bases at V and 2 bases at J, with 12 bases in the middle. Per the germline V gene, CDR1 is DFQATT and CDR2 is SNEGSKA (reference sequence). The CDR3 sequence is 13 residues long. The CDR3 loop reads CSASSGENYGYTF. The CDR3 nucleotides read TGCAGTGCTTCCTCGGGGGAGAACTATGGCTACACCTTC.

This clonotype was detected many times. The V gene is TRBV9, the J gene TRBJ2-3; the D is unclear. Germline assignment: CDR1 SGDLS and CDR2 YYNGEE. The CDR3 length is 9 residues. V was trimmed by 7 bases and J by 6 bases, leaving 3 bases between them. In nucleotides, the CDR3 is TGTGCCAGCGGGGATACGCAGTATTTT. Its translation: CASGDTQYF.

At least ten counts were recorded for this clonotype. Written as DNA, the CDR3 is TGTGCCATCAGTGGGGACAGAATCTATGGCTACACCTTC. It codes for CAISGDRIYGYTF. This rearrangement joins TRBV10-3 to TRBJ1-2; 7 bases map to TRBD1. Germline CDR1 and CDR2: ENHRY and SYGVKD. Losses at the gene ends were 4 bases for V and 4 bases for J; bases not matched to a gene: 3. This CDR3 is built from 13 residues.